This is a list of T cell receptor beta chains from one sample in a study of blood T cell repertoires in COVID-19. The table came from immunoSEQ multiplex PCR; TCRdb's copy has only in-frame clones and leaves some out. This sample yields 50,000 to 65,000 clones, of which approximately 81% are seen a single time; 4% to 5.5% belongs to the top ten. Sequencing was performed on peripheral blood. Source of these receptors: a man aged 35-49 years with active COVID-19. The CDR3 runs from the conserved cysteine through the conserved F or W. The D gene is left open where the match is weak. Expanded clones are given a class, and other clones once, few, many or no size at all.

.	TRBJ2-1	TRBV10-1	15	.	CASSARRGFDNEQFF	TGCGCCAGCAGTGCTCGTCGGGGTTTCGACAATGAGCAGTTCTTC
TRBD1	TRBJ1-2	TRBV2	17	.	CASSARRTGTANYGYTF	TGTGCCAGCAGCGCCCGCCGGACAGGAACAGCTAACTATGGCTACACCTTC
.	TRBJ2-7	TRBV18	17	.	CASSLNSGFATPYEQYF	TGTGCCAGCTCACTCAATTCAGGGTTCGCTACCCCCTACGAGCAGTACTTC
TRBD1	TRBJ2-1	TRBV7-9	18	.	CASSRVRGGQGNYNEQFF	TGTGCCAGCAGCCGTGTTAGAGGGGGACAGGGAAACTACAATGAGCAGTTCTTC
TRBD1	TRBJ1-1	TRBV15	15	.	CATSLEDRYDTEAFF	TGTGCCACCAGCTTAGAGGACAGGTATGACACTGAAGCTTTCTTT
TRBD1	TRBJ2-7	TRBV15	19	.	CATSSNTGGAHRSSYEQYF	TGTGCCACCAGCAGTAATACAGGGGGCGCTCATAGGAGCTCCTACGAGCAGTACTTC
.	TRBJ2-3	TRBV6-6	14	.	CASIGEGHTDTQYF	TGTGCCAGCATCGGGGAAGGGCACACAGATACGCAGTATTTT
.	TRBJ2-1	TRBV9	16	.	CASSVEGSGSYNEQFF	TGTGCCAGCAGCGTAGAGGGAAGCGGGTCTTACAATGAGCAGTTCTTC
TRBD2	TRBJ2-7	TRBV6-2/TRBV6-3	17	.	CASSYPITSGASYEQYF	TGTGCCAGCAGTTACCCCATAACTAGCGGGGCCTCCTACGAGCAGTACTTC
.	TRBJ1-4	TRBV7-6	15	.	CASSSEGSLGEKLFF	TGTGCCAGCAGCTCCGAGGGTTCGCTCGGGGAAAAACTGTTTTTT
.	TRBJ1-2	TRBV5-1	14	.	CASSLDTGSNGYTF	TGCGCCAGCAGCTTGGATACAGGGTCTAATGGCTACACCTTC
.	TRBJ2-3	TRBV7-6	15	.	CASSINPDRGDTQYF	TGTGCCAGCAGCATAAACCCCGATAGGGGAGATACGCAGTATTTT
TRBD1	TRBJ2-2	TRBV4-1	15	.	CASSQAGGRRGELFF	TGCGCCAGCAGCCAAGCAGGGGGCCGGAGGGGGGAGCTGTTTTTT
.	TRBJ2-5	TRBV29-1	13	few	CSVAGGGAETQYF	TGCAGCGTTGCCGGTGGCGGGGCAGAGACCCAGTACTTC
.	TRBJ1-4	TRBV7-9	12	few	CASSLQGNKLFF	TGTGCCAGCAGCTTACAGGGGAATAAACTGTTTTTT
.	TRBJ2-3	TRBV30	14	.	CAWGLLTNTDTQYF	TGTGCCTGGGGACTCCTAACCAACACAGATACGCAGTATTTT
.	TRBJ1-1	TRBV15	15	.	CATSRVGGSNTEAFF	TGTGCCACCAGCAGAGTGGGGGGATCTAACACTGAAGCTTTCTTT
TRBD2	TRBJ2-2	TRBV9	16	.	CASSERRTSGTGELFF	TGTGCCAGCAGCGAGCGCCGGACTAGCGGCACCGGGGAGCTGTTTTTT
.	TRBJ2-1	TRBV27	12	.	CASGSRYNEQFF	TGTGCCAGCGGGAGTAGGTACAATGAGCAGTTCTTC
.	TRBJ1-6	TRBV5-4	16	once	CASSWGTAAQGSPLHF	TGTGCCAGCAGCTGGGGTACCGCCGCGCAGGGTTCACCCCTCCACTTT
TRBD1	TRBJ1-5	TRBV28	15	.	CASRPQGTSNQPQHF	TGTGCCAGCAGACCACAGGGGACGAGCAATCAGCCCCAGCATTTT
.	TRBJ2-3	TRBV6-5	15	.	CASSLDSPSTDTQYF	TGTGCCAGCAGTCTTGACAGCCCAAGCACAGATACGCAGTATTTT
.	TRBJ1-5	TRBV6-1	15	.	CASSEGMTGNQPQHF	TGTGCCAGCAGTGAGGGGATGACAGGCAATCAGCCCCAGCATTTT